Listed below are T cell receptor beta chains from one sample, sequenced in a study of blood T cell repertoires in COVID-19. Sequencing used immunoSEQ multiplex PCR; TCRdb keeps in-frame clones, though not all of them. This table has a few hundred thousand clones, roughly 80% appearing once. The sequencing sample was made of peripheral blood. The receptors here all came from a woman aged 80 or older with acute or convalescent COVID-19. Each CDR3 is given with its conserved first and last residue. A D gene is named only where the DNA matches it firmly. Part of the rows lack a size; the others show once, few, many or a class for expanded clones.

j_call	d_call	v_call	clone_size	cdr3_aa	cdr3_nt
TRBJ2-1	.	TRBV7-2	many	CASSLGQFNEQFF	TGTGCCAGCAGCTTAGGCCAGTTCAATGAGCAGTTCTTC
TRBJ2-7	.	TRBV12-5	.	CASGLASGYEQYF	TGTGCTAGTGGTTTGGCCTCCGGGTACGAGCAGTACTTC
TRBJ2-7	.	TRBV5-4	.	CASSPGTYEQYF	TGTGCCAGCAGCCCAGGCACCTACGAGCAGTACTTC
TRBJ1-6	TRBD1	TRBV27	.	CASRRTGEANSPLHF	TGTGCCAGCAGACGGACAGGGGAGGCTAATTCACCCCTCCACTTT
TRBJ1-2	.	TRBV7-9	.	CASSLATGSPYGYTF	TGTGCCAGCAGCTTAGCAACAGGCAGCCCATATGGCTACACCTTC
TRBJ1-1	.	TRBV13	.	CASSLVRGAVGNTEAFF	TGTGCCAGCAGCTTAGTACGGGGGGCGGTTGGGAACACTGAAGCTTTCTTT
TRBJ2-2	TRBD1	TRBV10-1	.	CASSVGQGDTGELFF	TGCGCCAGCAGTGTGGGACAGGGAGACACCGGGGAGCTGTTTTTT
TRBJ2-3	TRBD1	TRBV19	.	CASSVGQGVADTQYF	TGTGCCAGTAGTGTTGGACAGGGGGTGGCAGATACGCAGTATTTT
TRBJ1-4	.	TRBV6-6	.	CASSSYEKLFF	TGTGCCAGCAGTAGCTATGAAAAACTGTTTTTT
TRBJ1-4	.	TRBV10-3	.	CAIGAGFANEKLFF	TGTGCCATCGGCGCGGGGTTCGCTAATGAAAAACTGTTTTTT
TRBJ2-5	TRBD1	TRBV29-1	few	CSLLTQGEETQYF	TGCAGCCTCCTCACGCAGGGGGAGGAGACCCAGTACTTC
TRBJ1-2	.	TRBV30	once	CAWSGTRGGGGYTF	TGTGCCTGGAGTGGGACTAGGGGAGGTGGTGGCTACACCTTC
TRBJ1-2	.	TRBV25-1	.	CASSVQGLDRGYTF	TGTGCCAGCAGTGTGCAGGGCCTCGACCGGGGCTACACCTTC
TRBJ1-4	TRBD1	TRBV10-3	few	CAISGQGLENEKLFF	TGTGCCATCAGCGGACAGGGGTTGGAGAATGAAAAACTGTTTTTT
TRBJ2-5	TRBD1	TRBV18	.	CASSPNGRGSMETQYF	TGTGCCAGCTCACCGAACGGCAGGGGGTCGATGGAGACCCAGTACTTC
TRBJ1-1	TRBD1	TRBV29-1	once	CSVSRTGRDTEAFF	TGCAGCGTCTCTCGGACAGGCAGGGACACTGAAGCTTTCTTT
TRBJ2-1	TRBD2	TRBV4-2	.	CASSSSGGPSNEQFF	TGTGCCAGCAGCTCATCGGGGGGGCCCTCCAATGAGCAGTTCTTC
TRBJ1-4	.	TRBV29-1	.	CSVAVGGTNEKLFF	TGCAGCGTTGCAGTCGGGGGTACTAATGAAAAACTGTTTTTT
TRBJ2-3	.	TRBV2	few	CASSGYVTDTQYF	TGTGCCAGCAGCGGGTATGTCACAGATACGCAGTATTTT
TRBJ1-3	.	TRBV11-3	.	CASSLTDRDNSGNTIYF	TGTGCCAGCAGCTTAACAGACCGGGATAACTCTGGAAACACCATATATTTT
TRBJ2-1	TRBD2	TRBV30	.	CAWRLGAGGNNEQFF	TGTGCCTGGAGATTAGGAGCGGGGGGCAACAATGAGCAGTTCTTC
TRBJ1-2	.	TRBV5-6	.	CASSLEAGYYGYTF	TGTGCCAGCAGCTTGGAGGCGGGTTACTATGGCTACACCTTC
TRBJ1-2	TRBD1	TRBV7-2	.	CASSLVTGGRGGYTF	TGTGCCAGCAGCTTAGTGACAGGGGGGAGGGGTGGCTACACCTTC
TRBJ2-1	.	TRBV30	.	CAWSVNRDNEQFF	TGTGCCTGGAGTGTGAACAGAGACAATGAGCAGTTCTTC
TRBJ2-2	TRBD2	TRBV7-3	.	CASSPLAGGDTGELFF	TGTGCCAGCAGCCCCTTAGCGGGGGGGGACACCGGGGAGCTGTTTTTT
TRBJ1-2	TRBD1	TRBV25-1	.	CASSVTGGGDGYTF	TGTGCCAGCAGTGTGACAGGGGGCGGGGATGGCTACACCTTC
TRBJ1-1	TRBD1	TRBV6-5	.	CASSQIAGGNTEAFF	TGTGCCAGCAGCCAGATTGCAGGGGGGAACACTGAAGCTTTCTTT
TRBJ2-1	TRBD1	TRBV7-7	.	CASSPSPGQVADEQFF	TGTGCTAGCAGCCCTTCACCGGGACAGGTTGCAGACGAGCAGTTCTTC
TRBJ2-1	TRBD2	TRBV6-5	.	CASSLAGGQWGEQFF	TGTGCCAGCAGTTTAGCGGGGGGGCAGTGGGGTGAGCAGTTCTTC
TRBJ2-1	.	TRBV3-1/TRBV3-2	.	CASSQDPGAGPRGEQFF	TGTGCCAGCAGCCAAGATCCTGGGGCGGGACCTCGAGGTGAGCAGTTCTTC